Below, one T cell receptor beta chain is given with its context. The antigen is unknown. The sample belongs to a study of tumor and adjacent non-tumor tissue in lung cancer. V lost 7 bases and J lost 13; bases outside the gene matches: 15. Germline CDR1 and CDR2: SGHNT and YENEEA. CDR3 length: 14 residues. This sample's RNA came from whole unsorted tissue. Whole-study findings and limits: Tumor tissue had significantly higher TCR diversity than normal lung.

Three rounds of nested PCR, following a modified ARM-PCR protocol, produced the TCRbeta library. Via MiXCR, TCRdb re-called the multiplex PCR reads, giving one row per CDR3 protein. Found here are some 200,000 distinct CDR3 sequences, 60% to 75% of them singletons; the top ten hold approximately 25%. V usage is TRBV11-3 and J usage is TRBJ2-2, with 7 nucleotides matching TRBD2. This TCR was recovered from a man between 60 and 75 years old with non-small cell lung cancer. Sequences were obtained from lung tumor tissue. CDR3 in DNA: TGTGCCAGCATCATAGCCGGACCGGGGGGAAGGCTGTTTTTT. Protein: CASIIAGPGGRLFF.